This T cell receptor beta chain was documented in a study of blood T cell repertoires in COVID-19. The germline V gene has CDR1 KGHSH and CDR2 LQKENI. Trimming took off 8 bases at V and 2 bases at J, with 15 bases between the two ends. CDR3 length: 14 residues. The repertoire was sequenced with immunoSEQ multiplex PCR; TCRdb's copy has only in-frame clones and lacks some. The repertoire holds tens of thousands of clones, with over 70% as singletons. The material sequenced was peripheral blood. The rearrangement joins TRBV18 to TRBJ1-1; D is perhaps TRBD1 (6 bases). This clonotype was sampled from a woman aged 50 to 60 with acute or convalescent COVID-19. The DNA for the CDR3 is TGTGCCAGCAAAGGGACACAAAGCAACACTGAAGCTTTCTTT. Encoded protein: CASKGTQSNTEAFF.